This entry concerns a single T cell receptor (beta chain). Antigen: not known. This sample is drawn from a study of T-cell memory formation after mild COVID-19. Study-wide points: CD4+ contracting clones were mainly CM and EM; CD8+ ones, EMRA. Pre-infection memory showed some responding clones, and this suggested that cross-reactive memory joined.

CDR3 length: 14 amino acids. Germline CDR1 and CDR2: DFQATT and SNEGSKA (reference sequence). Trimming took 6 bases from V and 0 from J, leaving 12 bases between them. TCRdb passed the 5' RACE reads through MiXCR, listing each CDR3 protein once. This sample carries 350,000 or so distinct CDR3 sequences, more than 20% of them seen once, and the ten largest clones take around 20%. This chain joins TRBV20-1 and TRBJ1-3, with a weak D call TRBD1 (6 bases). This receptor was identified in a man in his late teens or twenties who had mild COVID-19 (a few samples of this study predate the infection). Cell type and time point are not known. Sample: PBMCs or a T cell subset sorted from them (not recorded which). The CDR3 DNA reads TGCAGTGCAGTTCAGGACAGCTCTGGAAACACCATATATTTT. It specifies CSAVQDSSGNTIYF.